This T cell receptor (beta chain) was documented in a study of CD8+ T cells in alopecia areata. Study overall: Scoring of treated patients' severity used the percentage of affected scalp area.

This CDR3 has 13 amino acids. CDR1 and CDR2 from the germline V gene are SGHDT and YYEEEE. V lost 3 bases and J lost 5, with 11 bases in between. Regarding treatment: oral pan-JAK inhibitor, 5-10 mg twice daily. The study team obtained lesional scalp punch biopsies and peripheral blood from alopecia areata patients. Extracted RNA was reverse transcribed, and the resulting cDNA served as sequencing template. Assay: immunoSEQ multiplex PCR; the TCRdb copy retains only in-frame clones and omits some. Here the sample spans about 190,000 clones, 50% to 70% being singletons. Remarks on this clone: Antigen specificity is unknown.

Whole-study results and caveats: Scalp data also include sequences from resident alphabeta T cells of normal skin.

The chain recombines TRBV5-6 with TRBJ2-5; D not resolved. Sequences were derived from CD4+ T cells sorted from blood, sampled at week 49, from a patient treated with tofacitinib. The source is a human donor with alopecia areata. The CDR3 DNA reads TGTGCCAGCAGCTCTTGGGTTGCGGAGACCCAGTACTTC. This translates into CASSSWVAETQYF. Full variable domain (outside the CDR3, taken from reference TRBV5-6 and TRBJ2-5): DAGVTQSPTHLIKTRGQQVTLRCSPKSGHDTVSWYQQALGQGPQFIFQYYEEEERQRGNFPDRFSGHQFPNYSSELNVNALLLGDSALYLCASSSWVAETQYFGPGTRLLVL.